The present T cell receptor (beta chain) was sequenced within a study of Ad26.COV2.S vaccination and SARS-CoV-2 variants. Study at large: Intramuscular Ad26.COV2.S doses were given once or twice, 56 days apart. The study, taken as a whole, reports: TCR breadth and depth analyses may have underestimated total T cell responses. Vaccine recipients posted higher spike-specific TCR breadth than their placebo counterparts. The breadth of spike-specific CD8+ and CD4+ T cell responses after vaccination was reportedly substantial.

CDR1 and CDR2 (germline): LNHDA, SQIVND (reference sequence). The CDR3 extends over 17 amino acids. V trimming: 9 bases; J trimming: 1 base; junction bases outside the gene matches: 14. On this clone: The antigen remains undetermined.

Treatment of the sample: 15 to 20 received Ad26.COV2.S at low or high dose, single or two shots; roughly five received placebo; per-sample allocation not given. Sample collection was performed on day 63 after the first vaccine or placebo injection. Profiling relied on immunoSEQ multiplex PCR, and the TCRdb table lists in-frame clones only, not all of them. This sample carries approximately 300,000 clones, around 84% of them seen once, and the ten largest clones take less than 2%. The TCR was taken from a person aged 18-60 years who received the Ad26.COV2.S COVID-19 vaccine or a placebo. The genes are TRBV19 and TRBJ2-2; 7 nucleotides line up with TRBD1. The sample here was peripheral blood, taken in a trial of Ad26.COV2.S vaccine versus placebo. The CDR3 DNA follows: TGTGCCAGCTGGACCCATAAGGGGGCAATGAACACCGGGGAGCTGTTTTTT. Translated: CASWTHKGAMNTGELFF.